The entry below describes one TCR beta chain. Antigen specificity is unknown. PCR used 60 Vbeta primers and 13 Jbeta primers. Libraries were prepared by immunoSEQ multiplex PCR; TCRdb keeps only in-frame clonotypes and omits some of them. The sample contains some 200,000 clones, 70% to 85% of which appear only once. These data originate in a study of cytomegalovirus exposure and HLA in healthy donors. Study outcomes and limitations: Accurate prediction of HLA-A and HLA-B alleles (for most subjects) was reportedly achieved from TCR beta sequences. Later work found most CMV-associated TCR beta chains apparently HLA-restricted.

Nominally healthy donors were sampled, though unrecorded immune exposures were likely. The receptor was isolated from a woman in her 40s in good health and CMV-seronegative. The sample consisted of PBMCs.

CDR3 residues: CASSNQGRQETQYF. The CDR3 DNA is TGTGCCAGCAGCAATCAGGGCAGGCAAGAGACCCAGTACTTC. V is TRBV7-2 and J is TRBJ2-5, with a possible D match to TRBD1 (5 bases). Per the germline V gene, CDR1 is SGHTA and CDR2 is FQGNSA. The V end lost 5 bases, the J end lost 2 bases, and 12 bases lay between the germline ends. This CDR3 is built from 14 residues. Drawing the rest from reference TRBV7-2 and TRBJ2-5, the complete variable domain is GAGVSQSPSNKVTEKGKDVELRCDPISGHTALYWYRQSLGQGLEFLIYFQGNSAPDKSGLPSDRFSAERTGGSVSTLTIQRTQQEDSAVYLCASSNQGRQETQYFGPGTRLLVL.